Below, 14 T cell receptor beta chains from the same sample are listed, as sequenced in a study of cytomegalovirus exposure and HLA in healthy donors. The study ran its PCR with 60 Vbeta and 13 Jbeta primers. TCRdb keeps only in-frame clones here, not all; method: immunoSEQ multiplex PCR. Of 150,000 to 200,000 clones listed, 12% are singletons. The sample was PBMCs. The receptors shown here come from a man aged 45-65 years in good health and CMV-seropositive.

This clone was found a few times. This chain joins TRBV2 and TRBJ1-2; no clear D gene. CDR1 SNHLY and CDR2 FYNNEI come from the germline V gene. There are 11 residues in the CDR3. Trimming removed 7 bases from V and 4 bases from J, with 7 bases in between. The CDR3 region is CASTPSYGYTF. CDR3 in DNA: TGTGCCAGCACTCCCTCCTATGGCTACACCTTC.

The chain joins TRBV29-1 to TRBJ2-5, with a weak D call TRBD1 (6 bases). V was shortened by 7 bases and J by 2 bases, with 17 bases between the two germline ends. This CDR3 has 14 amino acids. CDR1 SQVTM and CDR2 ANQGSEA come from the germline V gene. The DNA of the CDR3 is TGCAGCGCGGGGCAGGGGTCCGCTCAAGAGACCCAGTACTTC. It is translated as CSAGQGSAQETQYF.

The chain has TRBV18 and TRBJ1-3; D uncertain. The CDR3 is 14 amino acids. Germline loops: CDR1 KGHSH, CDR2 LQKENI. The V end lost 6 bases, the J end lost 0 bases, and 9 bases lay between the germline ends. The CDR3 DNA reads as TGTGCCAGCTCTCCTTCTAGCTCTGGAAACACCATATATTTT. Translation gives CASSPSSSGNTIYF.

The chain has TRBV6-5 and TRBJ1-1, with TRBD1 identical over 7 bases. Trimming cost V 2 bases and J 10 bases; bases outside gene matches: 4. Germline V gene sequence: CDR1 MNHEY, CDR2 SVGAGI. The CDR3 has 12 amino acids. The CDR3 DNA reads TGTGCCAGCAGTTACCCACAGGGGAGAGCTTTCTTT. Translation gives CASSYPQGRAFF.

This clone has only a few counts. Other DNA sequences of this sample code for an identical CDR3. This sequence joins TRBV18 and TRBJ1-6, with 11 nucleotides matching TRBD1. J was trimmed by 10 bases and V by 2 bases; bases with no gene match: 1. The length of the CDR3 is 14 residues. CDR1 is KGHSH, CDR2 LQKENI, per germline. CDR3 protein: CASSPGTGGSPLHF. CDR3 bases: TGTGCCAGCTCACCAGGGACAGGGGGGTCACCCCTCCACTTT.

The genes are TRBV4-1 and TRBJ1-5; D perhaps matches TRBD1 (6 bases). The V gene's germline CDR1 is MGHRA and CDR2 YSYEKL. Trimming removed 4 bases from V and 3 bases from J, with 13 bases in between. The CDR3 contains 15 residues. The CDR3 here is CASSRFRDNNQPQHF. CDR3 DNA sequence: TGCGCCAGCAGCCGATTCCGGGACAACAATCAGCCCCAGCATTTT.

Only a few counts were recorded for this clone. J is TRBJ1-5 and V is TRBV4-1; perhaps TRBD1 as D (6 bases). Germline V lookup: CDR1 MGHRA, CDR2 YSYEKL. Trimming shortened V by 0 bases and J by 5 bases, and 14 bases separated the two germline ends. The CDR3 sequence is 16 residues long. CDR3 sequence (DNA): TGCGCCAGCAGCCAAGATGTCTCCCAGGGGTATCAGCCCCAGCATTTT. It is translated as CASSQDVSQGYQPQHF.

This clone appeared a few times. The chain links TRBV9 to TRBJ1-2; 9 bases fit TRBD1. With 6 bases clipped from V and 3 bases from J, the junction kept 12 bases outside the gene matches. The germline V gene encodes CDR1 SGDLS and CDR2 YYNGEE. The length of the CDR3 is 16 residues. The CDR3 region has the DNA TGTGCCAGCACTACGGGGACAGGGATAGGGCACTATGGCTACACCTTC. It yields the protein CASTTGTGIGHYGYTF.

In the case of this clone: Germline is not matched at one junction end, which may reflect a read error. DNA of the CDR3: TGTGCTAGCAGCTTAAGTGCAGTCCTCCTGACCGGGGAGCTGTTTTTT. It translates to CASSLSAVLLTGELFF. The chain joins TRBV7-7 to TRBJ2-2; no firm D call. Germline V gene data show CDR1 as SSHAT and CDR2 as FNYEAQ (reference sequence). CDR3 length: 16 residues.

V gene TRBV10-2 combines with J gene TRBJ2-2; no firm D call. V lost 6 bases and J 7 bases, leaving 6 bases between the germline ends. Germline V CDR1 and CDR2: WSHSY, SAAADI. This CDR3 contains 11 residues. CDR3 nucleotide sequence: TGCGCCAGCAGCTACGGCGGGGAGCTGTTTTTT. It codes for CASSYGGELFF.

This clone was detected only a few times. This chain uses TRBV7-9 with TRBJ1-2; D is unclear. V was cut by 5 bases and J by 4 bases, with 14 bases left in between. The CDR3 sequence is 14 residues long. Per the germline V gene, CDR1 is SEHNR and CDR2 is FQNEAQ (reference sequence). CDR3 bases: TGTGCCAGCAGCCCAAAGGCGGGAGCCTATGGCTACACCTTC. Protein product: CASSPKAGAYGYTF.

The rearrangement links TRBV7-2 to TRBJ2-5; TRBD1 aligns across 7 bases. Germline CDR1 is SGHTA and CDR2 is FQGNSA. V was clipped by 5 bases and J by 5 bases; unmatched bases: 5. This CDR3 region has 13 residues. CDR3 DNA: TGTGCCAGCAGCGACCCGGACAGGGAGACCCAGTACTTC. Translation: CASSDPDRETQYF.

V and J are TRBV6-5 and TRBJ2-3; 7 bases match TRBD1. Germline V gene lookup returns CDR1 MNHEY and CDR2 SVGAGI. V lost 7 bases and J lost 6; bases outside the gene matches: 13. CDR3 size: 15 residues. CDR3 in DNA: TGTGCCAGCAACCGCCGGGACAGCCCTCGTGATACGCAGTATTTT. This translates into CASNRRDSPRDTQYF.

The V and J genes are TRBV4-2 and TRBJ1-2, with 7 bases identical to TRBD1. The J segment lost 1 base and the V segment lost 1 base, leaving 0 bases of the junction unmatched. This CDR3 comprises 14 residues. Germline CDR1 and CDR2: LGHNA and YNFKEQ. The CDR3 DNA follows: TGTGCCAGCAGCCAAGGGGACAGTAACTATGGCTACACCTTC. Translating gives CASSQGDSNYGYTF.